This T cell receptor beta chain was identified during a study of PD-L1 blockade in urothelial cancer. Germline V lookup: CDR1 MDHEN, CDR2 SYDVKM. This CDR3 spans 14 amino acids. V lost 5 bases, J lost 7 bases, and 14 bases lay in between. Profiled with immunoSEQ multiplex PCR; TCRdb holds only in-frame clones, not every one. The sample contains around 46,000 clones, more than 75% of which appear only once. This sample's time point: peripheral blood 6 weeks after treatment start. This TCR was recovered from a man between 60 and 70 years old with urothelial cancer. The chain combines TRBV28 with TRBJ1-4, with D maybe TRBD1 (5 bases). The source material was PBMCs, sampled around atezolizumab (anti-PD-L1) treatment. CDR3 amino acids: CASSAGPMGEKLFF. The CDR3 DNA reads TGTGCCAGCAGTGCGGGGCCAATGGGTGAAAAACTGTTTTTT.